Listed here are 22 T cell receptor beta chains from one sample, sequenced in a study of T cells after posttransplantation cyclophosphamide. Sequencing was performed with immunoSEQ multiplex PCR; in TCRdb, only in-frame clones are kept and a portion is missing. The sample has more than 50,000 clones, roughly 84% seen once. What was sequenced was PBMCs. Receptors were obtained from a man younger than 45 with a blood cancer, CMV-positive, and with a related stem cell donor.

The chain has TRBV25-1 and TRBJ1-4; 12 bases map to TRBD1. The CDR3 is made up of 14 amino acids. Germline assignment: CDR1 MGHDK and CDR2 SYGVNS. V lost 4 bases, J lost 11 bases, and 5 bases stayed unmatched. The CDR3 here is CASSGGQGAWKLFF. The CDR3 DNA reads TGTGCCAGCAGTGGGGGACAGGGGGCGTGGAAACTGTTTTTT.

V is TRBV5-4 and J is TRBJ2-2; 11 positions agree with TRBD2. Germline trimming cut 0 bases from V and 3 bases from J; bases unmatched to any gene: 4. Germline-derived CDR1 and CDR2 are SGHNT and YYREEE (reference sequence). CDR3 length equals 17 residues. CDR3 amino acids: CASSLVAGGFHTGELFF. DNA of the CDR3: TGTGCCAGCAGCTTGGTAGCGGGAGGGTTTCACACCGGGGAGCTGTTTTTT.

V is TRBV11-3 and J is TRBJ2-1; 7 positions match TRBD1. The CDR3 consists of 14 residues. The germline V gene encodes CDR1 SGHNT and CDR2 YENEEA. V was pared by 5 bases and J by 7 bases, with 8 bases of the junction left unmatched. The CDR3 nucleotides are TGTGCCAGCAGCCCCGGGTTACAGGGGAATGAGCAGTTCTTC. This encodes CASSPGLQGNEQFF.

This chain joins TRBV29-1 and TRBJ2-1; TRBD2 matches 8 bases. The junction had 9 bases not matched to a gene; V was cut back by 4 bases and J by 7 bases. CDR1 and CDR2 from the germline V gene are SQVTM and ANQGSEA. The length of the CDR3 is 14 residues. In DNA, the CDR3 is TGCAGCGTTGTGGGACTAGAAGCAGGTAATGAGCAGTTCTTC. Translated, it gives CSVVGLEAGNEQFF.

This clone was counted a few times. This CDR3 is also generated by other DNA sequences in the sample. The rearrangement links TRBV28 to TRBJ1-5; no definite D call. The CDR3 runs to 13 residues. From germline, CDR1 is MDHEN and CDR2 SYDVKM. V lost 4 bases to trimming and J lost 7 bases, with 11 bases between them. CDR3 bases: TGTGCCAGCAGTTCCCTGGGGAGGCAGCCCCAGCATTTT. Translation gives CASSSLGRQPQHF.

The chain employs TRBV28 and TRBJ2-1; tentatively, D is TRBD2 (5 bases). The V gene's germline CDR1 is MDHEN and CDR2 SYDVKM. The CDR3 is 17 residues long. Trimming removed 2 bases from V and 12 bases from J, with 26 bases in between. The CDR3 protein is CASSLRTPRAGVFRQFF. In nucleotides, the CDR3 is TGTGCCAGCAGTTTAAGGACTCCACGGGCTGGGGTGTTTCGGCAGTTCTTC.

V gene TRBV27 combines with J gene TRBJ2-7; D perhaps matches TRBD2 (5 bases). Germline V gene data show CDR1 as MNHEY and CDR2 as SMNVEV (reference sequence). The CDR3 is 17 amino acids. With 6 bases removed from V and 6 bases from J, the gap between germline ends came to 27 bases. The CDR3 coding sequence is TGTGCCAGCAGCGACCAAGGAGGACCAGCCCTTAATGGCGAGCAGTACTTC. Translated: CASSDQGGPALNGEQYF.

V usage is TRBV7-2 and J usage is TRBJ2-5; 9 positions match TRBD2. Germline V gene data show CDR1 as SGHTA and CDR2 as FQGNSA. The J segment lost 5 bases and the V segment lost 1 base, leaving 8 bases of the junction unmatched. The CDR3 extends over 16 amino acids. The CDR3 coding sequence is TGTGCCAGCAGCTTAGGGCTAGCGGGGAGCTTGGAGACCCAGTACTTC. It encodes CASSLGLAGSLETQYF. Complete variable domain (other parts from reference TRBV7-2 and TRBJ2-5): GAGVSQSPSNKVTEKGKDVELRCDPISGHTALYWYRQSLGQGLEFLIYFQGNSAPDKSGLPSDRFSAERTGGSVSTLTIQRTQQEDSAVYLCASSLGLAGSLETQYFGPGTRLLVL.

Turning to this clone: A junction end diverges from the germline sequence, so it may reflect a read error. The CDR3 is CASREATGLGYGYTF. The CDR3 DNA is TGTGCCAGCAGGGAAGCCACAGGGTTGGGCTATGGCTACACCTTC. The V gene is TRBV6-1, the J gene TRBJ1-2, with D tentatively TRBD1 (6 bases). Germline values: CDR1 MNHNS, CDR2 SASEGT. The CDR3 extends over 15 amino acids.

The chain couples TRBV28 to TRBJ2-7; 10 positions match TRBD2. The CDR3 sequence is 17 residues long. CDR1 is MDHEN, CDR2 SYDVKM, per germline. V shed 0 bases, J shed 6 bases, and the junction held 11 bases outside the gene matches. The CDR3 nucleotides are TGTGCCAGCAGTTTATGGGCCTTAGCGGGAGGCCGTACCGAGCAGTACTTC. It translates to CASSLWALAGGRTEQYF. The full variable domain, in which reference TRBV28 and TRBJ2-7 provide the parts outside the CDR3, is DVKVTQSSRYLVKRTGEKVFLECVQDMDHENMFWYRQDPGLGLRLIYFSYDVKMKEKGDIPEGYSVSREKKERFSLILESASTNQTSMYLCASSLWALAGGRTEQYFGPGTRLTVT.

The chain recombines TRBV7-6 with TRBJ2-1; 8 nucleotides match TRBD2. Per the germline V gene, CDR1 is SGHVS and CDR2 is FNYEAQ. This CDR3 is 17 amino acids long. J lost 4 bases, V lost 2 bases, and 10 bases had no gene match. The CDR3 DNA sequence: TGTGCCAGCAGCTTATTGGTCAGCGGGAGAGGATACAATGAGCAGTTCTTC. Protein: CASSLLVSGRGYNEQFF.

In this sample, this clone turned up a few times. The CDR3 region is CASSPSTSGAKNIQYF. Written as DNA, the CDR3 is TGTGCCAGCTCACCGTCAACTAGCGGAGCCAAAAACATTCAGTACTTC. This chain joins TRBV18 and TRBJ2-4; TRBD2 agrees at 8 bases. CDR3 length equals 16 residues. V was pared by 3 bases and J by 0 bases, with 4 bases of the junction left unmatched. The germline V gene encodes CDR1 KGHSH and CDR2 LQKENI.

This rearrangement joins TRBV28 to TRBJ1-2, with 11 nucleotides matching TRBD1. Germline CDR1 MDHEN, CDR2 SYDVKM. The J segment lost 6 bases and the V segment lost 5 bases, leaving 5 bases of the junction unmatched. CDR3 size: 14 residues. CDR3: CASSQGQGADGYTF. CDR3 nucleotide sequence: TGTGCCAGCAGTCAAGGACAGGGGGCAGATGGCTACACCTTC.

The chain joins TRBV9 to TRBJ2-1, with 8 bases identical to TRBD2. V gave up 4 bases and J gave up 3 bases; unmatched junction bases: 6. The length of the CDR3 is 15 residues. Germline loops: CDR1 SGDLS, CDR2 YYNGEE. The CDR3 reads CASSSMGLDYNEQFF. Here the CDR3 DNA reads TGTGCCAGCAGCTCGATGGGACTAGACTACAATGAGCAGTTCTTC.

The chain combines TRBV29-1 with TRBJ2-7; TRBD2 agrees at 14 bases. Germline CDR1 SQVTM, CDR2 ANQGSEA. The junction had 1 base not matched to a gene; V was cut back by 6 bases and J by 6 bases. The CDR3 spans 12 residues. The CDR3 here is CSVGTSGGEQYF. The CDR3 DNA sequence: TGCAGCGTCGGGACTAGCGGGGGCGAGCAGTACTTC.

This clone appeared a few times. The chain carries TRBV7-8 and TRBJ2-7, with D tentatively TRBD2 (6 bases). Germline V CDR1 and CDR2: SGHVS, FQNEAQ. Trimming shortened V by 3 bases and J by 1 base, and 13 bases separated the two germline ends. The CDR3 loop spans 15 amino acids. Written as DNA, the CDR3 is TGTGCCAGCAGCTTGGGCAGGAGGGCGTCCTACGAGCAGTACTTC. Translating gives CASSLGRRASYEQYF. Together with reference TRBV7-8 and TRBJ2-7, the CDR3 gives the full variable domain: GAGVSQSPRYKVAKRGQDVALRCDPISGHVSLFWYQQALGQGPEFLTYFQNEAQLDKSGLPSDRFFAERPEGSVSTLKIQRTQQEDSAVYLCASSLGRRASYEQYFGPGTRLTVT.

The chain uses TRBV18 and TRBJ2-1, with D maybe TRBD2 (5 bases). This CDR3 region has 14 residues. CDR1 and CDR2 (germline): KGHSH, LQKENI. V was shortened by 3 bases and J by 9 bases, with 15 bases between the two germline ends. The CDR3 DNA sequence: TGTGCCAGCTCACCCGGACTTTCTGGGCCTGAGCAGTTCTTC. Translated, it gives CASSPGLSGPEQFF.

In this sample, this clone turned up once. V gene TRBV7-9 combines with J gene TRBJ1-1; TRBD1 is a possible D gene (5 bases). CDR3 length: 14 amino acids. V was trimmed by 1 base and J by 3 bases, leaving 9 bases between them. Germline CDR1 and CDR2: SEHNR and FQNEAQ (reference sequence). CDR3 coding DNA: TGTGCCAGCAGCTTAGTAGCGGGGGACACTGAAGCTTTCTTT. It yields the protein CASSLVAGDTEAFF.

The chain combines TRBV28 with TRBJ1-5; D remains unclear. Trimming took 4 bases from V and 0 from J, leaving 4 bases between them. CDR1 and CDR2 from the germline V gene are MDHEN and SYDVKM. CDR3 size: 13 residues. The CDR3 loop reads CASSSYSNQPQHF. The CDR3 DNA is TGTGCCAGCAGTTCCTATAGCAATCAGCCCCAGCATTTT.

This chain links TRBV25-1 with TRBJ1-4, with no clear D. The germline V gene encodes CDR1 MGHDK and CDR2 SYGVNS. CDR3 length: 15 amino acids. V gave up 1 base and J gave up 4 bases, with 10 bases separating them. CDR3 sequence: CASSEFSLVNEKLFF. DNA of the CDR3: TGTGCCAGCAGTGAATTCAGTCTCGTTAATGAAAAACTGTTTTTT.

The chain couples TRBV12-5 to TRBJ1-3; D unresolved. Germline lookup yields CDR1 LGHNT and CDR2 FRNRAP. This CDR3 is 16 amino acids long. The germline V and J ends were trimmed by 7 bases and 6 bases, with 22 bases remaining between them. Written as DNA, the CDR3 is TGTGCTAGTGCCTTGGACCCGGGAGATAAGGAAAACACCATATATTTT. This encodes CASALDPGDKENTIYF.

This clone was picked up one time. The gene calls are TRBV30 and TRBJ2-3; 7 nucleotides agree with TRBD2. The CDR3 length is 15 residues. Looked up from germline, CDR1 is GTSNPN and CDR2 is SVGIG (reference sequence). Trimming removed 3 bases from V and 0 bases from J; junction bases left unmatched: 6. The CDR3 DNA follows: TGTGCCTGGAGAGTCGGGGGGACTAGCACAGATACGCAGTATTTT. Residues: CAWRVGGTSTDTQYF.